The TCR beta chain described here comes from a study of tumor-infiltrating lymphocytes in primary liver carcinoma. Overall study context: The five patients, who were men and women, ranged in age from 30 to 69 years.

About this clonotype itself: Its antigen is currently unknown. The conserved final phenylalanine or tryptophan is absent from the CDR3, which likely points to a read error.

CDR1 is SGHRS, CDR2 YFSETQ, per germline. The CDR3 runs 16 residues. Total RNA (around 500 ng) served as template for TCR beta cDNA synthesis primed by a constant-region primer. Sequencing libraries for TCR beta derived from three nested multiplex PCR rounds that used slightly modified ARM-PCR. TRBV1-TRBV30 forward primers and a C-beta reverse primer were used in the first two PCR rounds, which each ran for ten to eleven cycles. Each CDR3 protein is one row after TCRdb ran MiXCR on the multiplex PCR reads. This sample yields fewer than 400,000 distinct CDR3 sequences, of which almost 60% are seen a single time; about 18% belongs to the top ten. Blood RNA was derived from unsorted whole blood, and germline DNA was extracted too. The patients, who had chronic HBV infection, were treatment-naive (untreated). General observations from the study: Blood had a significantly lower top-250-clone fraction than tumors did (p = 0.039). Overlap between tumor regions exceeded overlap of tumor with adjacent tissue or blood.

The sequence came from a woman in her thirties with primary liver carcinoma and hepatitis B virus infection. The chain joins TRBV5-1 to TRBJ2-7, with D possibly matching TRBD2 (5 bases). Specimen: peripheral blood. The CDR3 protein is CACSLRAVGGNDEQYL. The CDR3 DNA is TGCGCCTGCAGCTTAAGAGCGGTCGGTGGTAACGACGAGCAGTACTTA.